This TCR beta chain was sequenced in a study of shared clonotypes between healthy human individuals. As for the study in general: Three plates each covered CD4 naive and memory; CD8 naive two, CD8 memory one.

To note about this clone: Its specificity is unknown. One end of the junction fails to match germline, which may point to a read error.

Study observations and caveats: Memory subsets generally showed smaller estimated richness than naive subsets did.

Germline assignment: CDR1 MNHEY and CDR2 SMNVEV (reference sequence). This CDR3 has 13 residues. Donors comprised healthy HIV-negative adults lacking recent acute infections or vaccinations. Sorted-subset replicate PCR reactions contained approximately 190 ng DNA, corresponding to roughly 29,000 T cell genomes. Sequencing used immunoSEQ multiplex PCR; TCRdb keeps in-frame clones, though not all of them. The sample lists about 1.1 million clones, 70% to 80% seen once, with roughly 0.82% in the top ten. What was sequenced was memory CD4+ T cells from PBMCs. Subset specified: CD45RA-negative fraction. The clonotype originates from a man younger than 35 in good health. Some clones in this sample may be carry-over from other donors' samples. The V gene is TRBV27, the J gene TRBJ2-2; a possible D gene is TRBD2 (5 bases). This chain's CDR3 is CATSHRGTGELFF. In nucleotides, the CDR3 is TGTGCCACCAGTCATCGGGGCACCGGGGAGCTGTTTTTT.